The present T cell receptor (beta chain) was sequenced within a study of neoadjuvant anti-PD-1 for oral cavity cancer. For the study at large: Around day 43, patients without progression received a fourth nivolumab dose before surgery.

Overall study findings and caveats: TCR analyses covered only a few patients per response group. Higher pretreatment Treg/Th17 ratios tracked higher pretreatment blood clonality.

To note about this clone: Its antigen is still unknown.

Using immunoSEQ multiplex PCR, the repertoire was profiled, and TCRdb retains in-frame clones only, with some absent. The sample shows roughly 13,000 clones, about 70% of them seen only once. CDR1 and CDR2 from the germline V gene are SNHLY and FYNNEI. Between the trimmed V and J ends, which lost 5 bases and 7 bases, there was a span of 14 bases. This CDR3 has 14 residues. These oral cavity squamous cell carcinomas were HPV-negative and locally advanced. The chain recombines TRBV2 with TRBJ1-4, with a weak D call TRBD1 (5 bases). This sequence originates from a person between 40 and 85 years old with oral cavity squamous cell carcinoma. The sample here was PBMCs, taken before nivolumab (anti-PD-1) treatment. The CDR3 spells CASSREGDSEKLFF. In nucleotides, the CDR3 is TGTGCCAGCAGTCGGGAAGGGGACTCTGAAAAACTGTTTTTT.